This TCR beta chain emerged from a study of shared clonotypes between healthy human individuals. Naive CD8 cells comprised CD45RO-negative, CCR7-positively selected cells, excluding terminally differentiated effector memory CD45RA+ cells. Concerning this clone itself: The target antigen is unknown.

Germline CDR1 WNHNN, CDR2 SYGVQD (reference sequence). The ends lost 3 bases at V and 0 bases at J; junction bases unmatched: 5. The CDR3 consists of 16 residues. Whole-study results and caveats: Clonotype sharing among donors was thought likely to change with sequencing depth.

The method was immunoSEQ multiplex PCR; TCRdb's version includes in-frame clones alone and lacks a portion of them. The sample consists of 1.5 million to 2.5 million clones, 85% to 95% of them appearing once. Sequenced: naive CD8+ T cells sorted from blood. This chain connects TRBV10-1 to TRBJ1-1; 9 bases match TRBD1. This receptor was identified in a man aged 18 to 35 in good health. The CDR3 coding sequence is TGCGCCAGCAGTGATGGGGGACAGGGTATGAACACTGAAGCTTTCTTT. Translating gives CASSDGGQGMNTEAFF.